This T cell receptor (beta chain) emerged from a study of shared T cell receptors in the human thymus. Germline CDR1 and CDR2: MDHEN and SYDVKM. V was shortened by 6 bases and J by 7 bases, with 16 bases between the two germline ends. The CDR3 has 15 amino acids. Using immunoSEQ multiplex PCR, the repertoire was profiled, and TCRdb retains in-frame clones only, with some absent. The sample shows 600,000 to 900,000 clones, 70% to 90% of them seen only once. This sample also belongs to another study, concerning human thymus T cells. From that report: Unrelated individuals had highly overlapping thymic repertoires, as reported in related research.

The clonotype was recovered from a girl under two years old with a congenital heart defect. The sequenced material came from thymocytes. This chain links TRBV28 with TRBJ1-6; possibly TRBD1 for D (6 bases). DNA of the CDR3: TGTGCCAGCAGCCCCAATAGGGGGGGCAATTCACCCCTCCACTTT. It is translated as CASSPNRGGNSPLHF.